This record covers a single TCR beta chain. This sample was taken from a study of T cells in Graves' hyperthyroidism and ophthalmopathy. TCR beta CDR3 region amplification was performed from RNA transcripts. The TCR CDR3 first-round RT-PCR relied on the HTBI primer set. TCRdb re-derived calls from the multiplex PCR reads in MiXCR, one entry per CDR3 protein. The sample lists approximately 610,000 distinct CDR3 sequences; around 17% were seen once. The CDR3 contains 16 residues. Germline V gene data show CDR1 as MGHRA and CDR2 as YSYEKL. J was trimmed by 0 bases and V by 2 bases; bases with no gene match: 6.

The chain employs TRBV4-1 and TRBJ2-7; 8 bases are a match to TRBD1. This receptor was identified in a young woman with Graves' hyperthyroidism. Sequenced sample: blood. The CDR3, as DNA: TGCGCCAGCAGCCAATACGACAGGGGACTCTCCTACGAGCAGTACTTC. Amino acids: CASSQYDRGLSYEQYF.